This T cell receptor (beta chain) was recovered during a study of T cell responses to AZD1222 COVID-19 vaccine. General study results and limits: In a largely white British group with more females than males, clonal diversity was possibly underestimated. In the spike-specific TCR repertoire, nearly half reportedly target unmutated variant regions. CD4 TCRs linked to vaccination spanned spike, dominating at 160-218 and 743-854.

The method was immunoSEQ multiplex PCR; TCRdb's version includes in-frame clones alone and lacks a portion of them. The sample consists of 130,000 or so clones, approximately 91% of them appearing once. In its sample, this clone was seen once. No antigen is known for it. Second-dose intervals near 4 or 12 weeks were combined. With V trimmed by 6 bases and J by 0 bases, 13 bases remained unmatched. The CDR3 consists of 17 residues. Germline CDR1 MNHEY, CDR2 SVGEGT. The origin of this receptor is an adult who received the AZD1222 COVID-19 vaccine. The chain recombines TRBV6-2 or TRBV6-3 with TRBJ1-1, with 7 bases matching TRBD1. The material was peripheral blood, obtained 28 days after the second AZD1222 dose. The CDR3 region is CASSSQAGGGLNTEAFF. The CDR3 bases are TGTGCCAGCAGCTCCCAGGCAGGGGGGGGACTGAACACTGAAGCTTTCTTT.